A single sample is the source of the 6 T cell receptor beta chains below, sequenced in a study of memory CD4+ T cells and cytomegalovirus serostatus. The sort gate was single viable CD3+CD4+CD8-CD45RO+ cells for memory CD4+ T cells. Repertoires were generated with immunoSEQ multiplex PCR, while TCRdb's copy carries only in-frame clones and drops some. The sample contains about 58,000 clones, roughly 84% of which appear only once. Sequencing was performed on memory CD4+ T cells from blood. Receptors were obtained from an adult in good health and CMV-seronegative. Some clones in this sample may be carry-over from other donors' samples.

The V call is TRBV4-2, the J call TRBJ2-5, with TRBD2 matching 10 bases. This CDR3 comprises 15 residues. Per the germline V gene, CDR1 is LGHNA and CDR2 is YNFKEQ. The V gene end was trimmed by 4 bases and the J gene end by 0 bases; junction bases not matched to a gene: 2. The CDR3 reads CASSRGLADQETQYF. Here the CDR3 DNA reads TGTGCCAGCAGCCGAGGACTAGCGGACCAAGAGACCCAGTACTTC.

The J gene is TRBJ2-2, the V gene TRBV30, with D perhaps being TRBD1 or TRBD2 (5 bases each). Germline lookup yields CDR1 GTSNPN and CDR2 SVGIG (reference sequence). Trimming removed 8 bases at V and 6 bases at J, with 16 bases between. The CDR3 sequence is 13 residues long. The CDR3 loop is CAGIVSGPGELFF. Here the CDR3 DNA reads TGTGCCGGGATAGTCTCGGGGCCCGGGGAGCTGTTTTTT.

The J gene is TRBJ1-4, the V gene TRBV14; the D is unclear. Germline values: CDR1 SGHDN, CDR2 FVKESK. The V gene lost 1 base and the J gene lost 1 base, with 10 bases spanning the gap. The CDR3 extends over 16 amino acids. As DNA, the CDR3 is TGTGCCAGCAGCCAAGGTTTTGGGGTAACTAATGAAAAACTGTTTTTT. This translates into CASSQGFGVTNEKLFF.

V is TRBV4-2 and J is TRBJ1-2, with D tentatively TRBD1 (5 bases). CDR1 is LGHNA and CDR2 is YNFKEQ in the germline V gene. The CDR3 totals 15 residues. V lost 4 bases and J lost 0, with 12 bases in between. The CDR3 sequence is CASSLGGGANYGYTF. The CDR3, as DNA: TGTGCCAGCAGCCTGGGGGGGGGAGCTAACTATGGCTACACCTTC.

Worth noting for this clone: The same CDR3 is also encoded by other DNA sequences in this sample. The genes are TRBV28 and TRBJ1-1; no reliable D call. Trimming removed 5 bases from V and 0 bases from J, with 7 bases in between. This CDR3 is built from 13 residues. Germline V CDR1 and CDR2: MDHEN, SYDVKM. This CDR3 is CASSLVVNTEAFF. For the CDR3, the DNA is TGTGCCAGCAGTCTTGTTGTGAACACTGAAGCTTTCTTT.

The chain uses TRBV7-2 and TRBJ1-4; no definite D call. The CDR3 consists of 17 residues. Trimming took 6 bases from V and 0 from J, leaving 17 bases between them. Looked up from germline, CDR1 is SGHTA and CDR2 is FQGNSA. The CDR3 coding sequence is TGTGCCAGCAGTCGACGGTCGAGCGTGGCAACTAATGAAAAACTGTTTTTT. Translated, it gives CASSRRSSVATNEKLFF.